This T cell receptor (beta chain) was recovered during a study of chemoradiotherapy in HPV16-positive cancers. A note on this clone: As yet, its antigen is unknown.

General study points: HPV-specific T cells were functionally defined from only a couple of HPV16-positive patients.

Looked up from germline, CDR1 is SNHLY and CDR2 is FYNNEI. The ends were cut back, 10 bases at V and 4 bases at J, with 13 bases in the middle. CDR3 size: 13 residues. TCRdb's table, derived via immunoSEQ multiplex PCR, lists solely in-frame clones and lacks some. The data contain approximately 12,000 clones, approximately 89% of them singletons. This TCR was recovered from a human donor with HPV-associated anogenital cancer. V gene TRBV2 combines with J gene TRBJ2-2, with D perhaps TRBD2 (6 bases). Source: blood, taken from a patient who underwent chemoradiotherapy. The CDR3 spells CATRRVTTGELFF. The CDR3 DNA reads as TGTGCCACTAGGAGGGTGACCACCGGGGAGCTGTTTTTT.